This is a list of T cell receptor beta chains from one sample in a study of OX40 agonist ivuxolimab in advanced cancers. Clones were sequenced by immunoSEQ multiplex PCR, and TCRdb holds only the in-frame ones, with some missing. There are about 76,000 clones in the sample; roughly 85% occur only once, and roughly 6% lies in the top ten. The starting material was CD4+ or CD8+ T cells sorted from blood, obtained in a trial of the OX40 agonist ivuxolimab. The receptors here all came from an adult with an advanced solid tumor such as melanoma, head and neck, liver or kidney cancer. Each CDR3 is given with its conserved first and last residue.

V: TRBV29-1; CDR3: CSVDMTGSSYEQYF
V: TRBV7-6; CDR3: CASSSWTASYEQYF
V: TRBV7-9; CDR3: CASSLPGAREQYF
V: TRBV14; CDR3: CASSPPGKNSPLHF
V: TRBV15; CDR3: CATSRDRLAGIWNEQFF
V: TRBV6-4; CDR3: CASSEGTLSTDTQYF
V: TRBV5-4; CDR3: CASSSRRDFGSGANVLTF
V: TRBV5-6; CDR3: CASRAGQGTRGYTF
V: TRBV2; CDR3: CASRLDYNEQFF
V: TRBV7-2; CDR3: CASSALAGGREQYF
V: TRBV6-5; CDR3: CASRAVGVYEQYF
V: TRBV7-2; CDR3: CASSLGGSGGYEQYF
V: TRBV7-2; CDR3: CASSSGQISYEQYF
V: TRBV6-6; CDR3: CASSSPLGVSNQPQHF
V: TRBV10-3; CDR3: CAIKDEGNTIYF